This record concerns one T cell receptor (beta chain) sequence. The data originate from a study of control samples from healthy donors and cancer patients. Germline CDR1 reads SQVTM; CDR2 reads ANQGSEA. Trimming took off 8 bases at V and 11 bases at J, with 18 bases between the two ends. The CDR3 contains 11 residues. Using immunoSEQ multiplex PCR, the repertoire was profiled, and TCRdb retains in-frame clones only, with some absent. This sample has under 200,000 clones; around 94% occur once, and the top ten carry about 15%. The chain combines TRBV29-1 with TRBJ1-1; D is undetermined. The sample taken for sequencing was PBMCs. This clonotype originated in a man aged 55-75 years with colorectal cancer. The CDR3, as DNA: TGCAGCTTTTGGCTCGCCAGCCAGGCTTTCTTT. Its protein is CSFWLASQAFF.